This is a list of T cell receptor beta chains from one sample in a study of blood T cell repertoires in COVID-19. Generated by immunoSEQ multiplex PCR, the TCRdb table keeps only in-frame clones and is missing some. The table includes roughly 400,000 clones, less than 95% detected once. Sequencing was carried out using PBMCs or T cells enriched from blood (not recorded which). The receptor source for this set is a man younger than 30 who had recovered from COVID-19. Each CDR3 is given with its conserved first and last residue. The D gene is left open where the match is weak. The size entry is marked missing in some rows and otherwise reads once, few, many or a size class.

v_gene: TRBV11-2
j_gene: TRBJ2-7
abundance: once
d_gene: NA
CDR3aa: CASSTVAYEQYF
CDR3nt: TGTGCCAGCAGCACAGTAGCCTACGAGCAGTACTTC

v_gene: TRBV6-1
j_gene: TRBJ1-6
abundance: NA
d_gene: TRBD1
CDR3aa: CASSEAKGQGNSPLHF
CDR3nt: TGTGCCAGCAGTGAAGCGAAGGGACAGGGTAATTCACCCCTCCACTTT

v_gene: TRBV25-1
j_gene: TRBJ1-2
abundance: NA
d_gene: TRBD1
CDR3aa: CASSPSGTGDYGYTF
CDR3nt: TGTGCCAGCAGCCCATCCGGGACAGGGGATTATGGCTACACCTTC

v_gene: TRBV5-6
j_gene: TRBJ2-1
abundance: NA
d_gene: TRBD2
CDR3aa: CASSLGLALSYNEQFF
CDR3nt: TGTGCCAGCAGCTTGGGACTAGCGCTATCCTACAATGAGCAGTTCTTC

v_gene: TRBV7-3
j_gene: TRBJ1-2
abundance: NA
d_gene: TRBD1
CDR3aa: CASSALSGQENYGYTF
CDR3nt: TGTGCCAGCAGCGCCTTATCGGGACAGGAGAACTATGGCTACACCTTC

v_gene: TRBV6-5
j_gene: TRBJ2-4
abundance: NA
d_gene: NA
CDR3aa: CASRGDKRNIQYF
CDR3nt: TGTGCCAGCAGAGGGGATAAACGAAACATTCAGTACTTC

v_gene: TRBV6-2/TRBV6-3
j_gene: TRBJ1-1
abundance: NA
d_gene: TRBD1
CDR3aa: CASSQRTGVDAFF
CDR3nt: TGTGCCAGCAGTCAGAGGACAGGGGTGGATGCTTTCTTT

v_gene: TRBV2
j_gene: TRBJ1-1
abundance: once
d_gene: NA
CDR3aa: CASSEAGRNTEAFF
CDR3nt: TGTGCCAGCAGTGAAGCGGGGAGGAACACTGAAGCTTTCTTT

v_gene: TRBV7-3
j_gene: TRBJ1-1
abundance: NA
d_gene: NA
CDR3aa: CASSPPTGAEAFF
CDR3nt: TGTGCCAGCAGCCCCCCCACGGGAGCTGAAGCTTTCTTT

v_gene: TRBV11-2
j_gene: TRBJ2-7
abundance: NA
d_gene: NA
CDR3aa: CASSPTDYEQYF
CDR3nt: TGTGCCAGCAGCCCTACAGATTACGAGCAGTACTTC

v_gene: TRBV10-1
j_gene: TRBJ2-7
abundance: NA
d_gene: NA
CDR3aa: CASGPGGLVDEQYF
CDR3nt: TGCGCCAGCGGCCCGGGGGGCTTGGTCGACGAGCAGTACTTC

v_gene: TRBV3-1/TRBV3-2
j_gene: TRBJ2-7
abundance: NA
d_gene: TRBD2
CDR3aa: CASSQAGGPHEQYF
CDR3nt: TGTGCCAGCAGCCAAGCGGGAGGGCCGCACGAGCAGTACTTC

v_gene: TRBV19
j_gene: TRBJ1-2
abundance: NA
d_gene: TRBD1
CDR3aa: CASSIPGQAYGYTF
CDR3nt: TGTGCCAGTAGTATACCGGGACAGGCTTATGGCTACACCTTC

v_gene: TRBV5-4
j_gene: TRBJ2-7
abundance: few
d_gene: NA
CDR3aa: CASSLEGLEQYF
CDR3nt: TGTGCCAGCAGCTTGGAGGGGCTCGAGCAGTACTTC

v_gene: TRBV19
j_gene: TRBJ1-1
abundance: NA
d_gene: NA
CDR3aa: CASSHRWNTEAFF
CDR3nt: TGTGCCAGTAGTCACAGGTGGAACACTGAAGCTTTCTTT

v_gene: TRBV3-1/TRBV3-2
j_gene: TRBJ1-4
abundance: NA
d_gene: TRBD1
CDR3aa: CASSQRGQAEKLFF
CDR3nt: TGTGCCAGCAGCCAGAGGGGACAGGCTGAAAAACTGTTTTTT

v_gene: TRBV2
j_gene: TRBJ1-1
abundance: NA
d_gene: NA
CDR3aa: CASRALQGDGTEAFF
CDR3nt: TGTGCCAGCAGGGCACTACAGGGAGATGGCACTGAAGCTTTCTTT

v_gene: TRBV20-1
j_gene: TRBJ2-1
abundance: NA
d_gene: NA
CDR3aa: CSGWHNEQFF
CDR3nt: TGCAGTGGTTGGCACAATGAGCAGTTCTTC

v_gene: TRBV18
j_gene: TRBJ1-4
abundance: NA
d_gene: NA
CDR3aa: CASSPQADTNEKLFF
CDR3nt: TGTGCCAGCTCACCACAAGCGGACACTAATGAAAAACTGTTTTTT

v_gene: TRBV7-9
j_gene: TRBJ2-7
abundance: NA
d_gene: TRBD2
CDR3aa: CASSSGTGTSFSYF
CDR3nt: TGTGCCAGCAGTTCAGGCACGGGGACTAGTTTTTCGTACTTC

v_gene: TRBV5-6
j_gene: TRBJ1-2
abundance: NA
d_gene: TRBD1
CDR3aa: CASSEQGVIGYGYTF
CDR3nt: TGTGCCAGCAGCGAACAGGGGGTAATAGGGTATGGCTACACCTTC

v_gene: TRBV28
j_gene: TRBJ1-2
abundance: once
d_gene: NA
CDR3aa: CASSQQMDTANYGYTF
CDR3nt: TGTGCCAGCAGCCAGCAGATGGATACAGCTAACTATGGCTACACCTTC

v_gene: TRBV5-1
j_gene: TRBJ1-3
abundance: once
d_gene: NA
CDR3aa: CASSEQPGVSGNTIYF
CDR3nt: TGCGCCAGCAGCGAACAACCAGGGGTATCTGGAAACACCATATATTTT

v_gene: TRBV19
j_gene: TRBJ1-2
abundance: NA
d_gene: TRBD1
CDR3aa: CASSKGGAGYGYTF
CDR3nt: TGTGCCAGTAGCAAAGGGGGCGCGGGCTATGGCTACACCTTC

v_gene: TRBV5-1
j_gene: TRBJ1-6
abundance: few
d_gene: TRBD1
CDR3aa: CASSPGQGLSSYNSPLHF
CDR3nt: TGCGCCAGCAGCCCCGGACAGGGTTTAAGCTCCTATAATTCACCCCTCCACTTT

v_gene: TRBV9
j_gene: TRBJ2-2
abundance: once
d_gene: NA
CDR3aa: CASSSRDTSTGELFF
CDR3nt: TGTGCCAGCAGCTCTCGGGACACTTCCACCGGGGAGCTGTTTTTT

v_gene: TRBV5-1
j_gene: TRBJ1-5
abundance: NA
d_gene: TRBD1
CDR3aa: CASSITGTGSQPQHF
CDR3nt: TGCGCCAGCAGCATCACCGGGACAGGGTCTCAGCCCCAGCATTTT

v_gene: TRBV6-1
j_gene: TRBJ2-7
abundance: NA
d_gene: NA
CDR3aa: CASSERTVYPNEQYF
CDR3nt: TGTGCCAGCAGTGAAAGAACCGTCTACCCAAACGAGCAGTACTTC

v_gene: TRBV19
j_gene: TRBJ1-6
abundance: NA
d_gene: TRBD1
CDR3aa: CASRSDRGRVPLHF
CDR3nt: TGTGCCAGTAGGTCCGACAGGGGTAGGGTCCCCCTCCACTTT

v_gene: TRBV19
j_gene: TRBJ2-1
abundance: NA
d_gene: TRBD1
CDR3aa: CASSIVRGLTTYNEQFF
CDR3nt: TGTGCCAGTAGTATCGTCAGGGGGCTTACAACCTACAATGAGCAGTTCTTC

v_gene: TRBV12-5
j_gene: TRBJ1-6
abundance: NA
d_gene: TRBD1
CDR3aa: CASGLVLGTGTPLSNSPLHF
CDR3nt: TGTGCTAGTGGTTTGGTACTTGGGACAGGGACTCCGTTGAGTAATTCACCCCTCCACTTT

v_gene: TRBV5-1
j_gene: TRBJ1-3
abundance: NA
d_gene: NA
CDR3aa: CASSLSPTQENTIYF
CDR3nt: TGCGCCAGCAGCTTATCCCCGACACAAGAAAACACCATATATTTT

v_gene: TRBV11-3
j_gene: TRBJ1-6
abundance: once
d_gene: TRBD1
CDR3aa: CASSPGQGTNSPLHF
CDR3nt: TGTGCCAGCAGCCCGGGACAGGGAACGAATTCACCCCTCCACTTT

v_gene: TRBV15
j_gene: TRBJ1-2
abundance: NA
d_gene: NA
CDR3aa: CATSRDLGQYYGYTF
CDR3nt: TGTGCCACCAGCAGAGATCTTGGACAGTACTATGGCTACACCTTC

v_gene: TRBV3-1/TRBV3-2
j_gene: TRBJ1-1
abundance: NA
d_gene: TRBD1
CDR3aa: CASSQGQGIGAFF
CDR3nt: TGTGCCAGCAGCCAAGGACAGGGGATAGGGGCTTTCTTT

v_gene: TRBV7-9
j_gene: TRBJ2-1
abundance: NA
d_gene: TRBD2
CDR3aa: CASSSTRLAGGNSYNEQFF
CDR3nt: TGTGCCAGCAGCTCGACCCGACTAGCGGGGGGAAACAGTTACAATGAGCAGTTCTTC

v_gene: TRBV5-6
j_gene: TRBJ1-2
abundance: NA
d_gene: NA
CDR3aa: CASSLIGGEDGYTF
CDR3nt: TGTGCCAGCAGCTTGATTGGGGGGGAGGATGGCTACACCTTC

v_gene: TRBV7-9
j_gene: TRBJ1-4
abundance: once
d_gene: NA
CDR3aa: CASSRTYEATNEKLFF
CDR3nt: TGTGCCAGCAGCCGGACATACGAAGCAACTAATGAAAAACTGTTTTTT

v_gene: TRBV30
j_gene: TRBJ1-5
abundance: NA
d_gene: NA
CDR3aa: CAWSVVRGEAQHF
CDR3nt: TGTGCCTGGAGTGTAGTTAGGGGCGAGGCCCAGCATTTT

v_gene: TRBV7-9
j_gene: TRBJ1-1
abundance: NA
d_gene: NA
CDR3aa: CASSSSIQGEDTEAFF
CDR3nt: TGTGCCAGCAGTTCCAGCATCCAGGGTGAGGACACTGAAGCTTTCTTT

v_gene: TRBV5-1
j_gene: TRBJ2-7
abundance: NA
d_gene: NA
CDR3aa: CASSLVQSGYYEQYF
CDR3nt: TGCGCCAGCAGCTTGGTGCAGAGCGGGTACTACGAGCAGTACTTC

v_gene: TRBV4-1
j_gene: TRBJ2-7
abundance: NA
d_gene: TRBD1
CDR3aa: CASSRDRVGSGEQYF
CDR3nt: TGCGCCAGCAGCCGCGACAGGGTAGGATCGGGCGAGCAGTACTTC

v_gene: TRBV28
j_gene: TRBJ1-2
abundance: NA
d_gene: NA
CDR3aa: CASSLSSAQGPGYTF
CDR3nt: TGTGCCAGCAGTTTAAGTTCGGCCCAGGGTCCTGGCTACACCTTC

v_gene: TRBV2
j_gene: TRBJ1-2
abundance: NA
d_gene: TRBD1
CDR3aa: CASGGTVRGYGYTF
CDR3nt: TGTGCCAGCGGCGGGACAGTCAGAGGGTATGGCTACACCTTC

v_gene: TRBV28
j_gene: TRBJ1-2
abundance: NA
d_gene: NA
CDR3aa: CASSSGTNYGYTF
CDR3nt: TGTGCCAGCAGTTCAGGAACCAACTATGGCTACACCTTC

v_gene: TRBV5-1
j_gene: TRBJ2-3
abundance: NA
d_gene: TRBD2
CDR3aa: CASSLASSGAFSSTDTQYF
CDR3nt: TGCGCCAGCAGCTTGGCGTCTAGCGGGGCTTTCTCTAGCACAGATACGCAGTATTTT

v_gene: TRBV28
j_gene: TRBJ2-2
abundance: NA
d_gene: NA
CDR3aa: CASNGRGAENTGELFF
CDR3nt: TGTGCCAGCAATGGGAGGGGGGCGGAGAACACCGGGGAGCTGTTTTTT

v_gene: TRBV4-1
j_gene: TRBJ2-1
abundance: NA
d_gene: TRBD2
CDR3aa: CASSQELADSSYNEQFF
CDR3nt: TGCGCCAGCAGCCAAGAACTAGCGGATAGCTCCTACAATGAGCAGTTCTTC

v_gene: TRBV5-4
j_gene: TRBJ2-5
abundance: NA
d_gene: TRBD1
CDR3aa: CASSFGQGETQYF
CDR3nt: TGTGCCAGCAGCTTCGGACAGGGGGAGACCCAGTACTTC

v_gene: TRBV30
j_gene: TRBJ2-1
abundance: NA
d_gene: NA
CDR3aa: CAWRGVRGGAHGQFF
CDR3nt: TGTGCCTGGAGGGGGGTCCGGGGAGGAGCGCATGGGCAGTTCTTC